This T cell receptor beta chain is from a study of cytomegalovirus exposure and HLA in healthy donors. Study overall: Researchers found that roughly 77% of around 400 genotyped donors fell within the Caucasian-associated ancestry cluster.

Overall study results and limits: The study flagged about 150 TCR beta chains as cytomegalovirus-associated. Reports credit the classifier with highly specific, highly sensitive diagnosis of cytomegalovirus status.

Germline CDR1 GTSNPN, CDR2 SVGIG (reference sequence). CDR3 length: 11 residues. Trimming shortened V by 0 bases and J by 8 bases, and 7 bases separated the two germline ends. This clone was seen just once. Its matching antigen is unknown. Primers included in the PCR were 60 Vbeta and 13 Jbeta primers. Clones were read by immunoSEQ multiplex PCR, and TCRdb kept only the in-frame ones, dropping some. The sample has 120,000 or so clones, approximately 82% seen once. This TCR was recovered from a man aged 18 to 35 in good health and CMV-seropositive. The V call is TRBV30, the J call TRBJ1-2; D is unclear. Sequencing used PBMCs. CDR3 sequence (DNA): TGTGCCTGGAGTGTACGACAAGGCTACACCTTC. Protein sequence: CAWSVRQGYTF.